The 14 T cell receptor beta chains below were found in one sample sequenced in a study of T-cell memory formation after mild COVID-19 (dated by TCRdb to the early 2020s). The library was built by means of 5' RACE. The instrument was an Illumina NovaSeq 6000. TCRdb reran the public reads through fastp at Q25 and MiXCR, keeping productive beta chains. Identical CDR3 proteins give one entry, which carries the most common genes and DNA. Present in this sample are fewer than 600,000 distinct CDR3 sequences, less than 25% of which were seen just once. Around 9.2% of the sample is held by the ten biggest clonotypes. Sequenced input: PBMCs or a T cell subset sorted from them (not recorded which). The receptor set was obtained from an adult woman who had mild COVID-19 (a few samples of this study predate the infection). The sample titles of this study are shuffled in the database, so cell type and time point are left out; the donor was told from shared clones.

This clonotype was found a few times. The chain uses TRBV9 and TRBJ2-1, with TRBD1 identical over 7 bases. This CDR3 contains 19 residues. CDR1 SGDLS and CDR2 YYNGEE come from the germline V gene. J was trimmed by 2 bases and V by 1 base; bases with no gene match: 15. The CDR3: CASSVSGRGNPSTYNEQFF. Written as DNA, the CDR3 is TGTGCCAGCAGCGTATCAGGCAGGGGGAACCCCAGTACCTACAATGAGCAGTTCTTC.

The chain's CDR3 is CASSLDGTGPYGYTF. DNA for the CDR3: TGTGCCAGCAGCTTAGATGGGACAGGGCCATATGGCTACACCTTC. The chain links TRBV7-6 to TRBJ1-2; 9 nucleotides match TRBD1. V dropped 1 base and J dropped 5; count of bases not matched to a gene: 5. Germline assignment: CDR1 SGHVS and CDR2 FNYEAQ. The CDR3 length is 15 residues.

The sample holds a few counts of this clonotype. The J gene is TRBJ2-3, the V gene TRBV24-1; D remains unclear. Germline-derived CDR1 and CDR2 are KGHDR and SFDVKD. V gave up 6 bases and J gave up 2 bases, with 5 bases separating them. This CDR3 is 12 amino acids long. CDR3 sequence (DNA): TGTGCCACCAGTACCTACACAGATACGCAGTATTTT. It translates to CATSTYTDTQYF.

This clonotype appeared a few times. The chain has TRBV7-6 and TRBJ2-3, with 7 bases lining up with TRBD1. From germline, CDR1 is SGHVS and CDR2 FNYEAQ. This CDR3 has 17 amino acids. After removal of 1 base from V and 1 base from J, the junction contained 8 bases not matched to a gene. Here the CDR3 reads CASSLGDSSYGTDTQYF. Here the CDR3 DNA reads TGTGCCAGCAGCTTAGGGGACAGTAGCTACGGCACAGATACGCAGTATTTT.

This clonotype has at least ten counts. V is TRBV5-1 and J is TRBJ2-7, with 10 bases that match TRBD2. The CDR3 has 16 amino acids. Germline V gives CDR1 SGHRS, CDR2 YFSETQ. The ends lost 0 bases at V and 3 bases at J; junction bases unmatched: 6. The CDR3 sequence: CASSLGGTSAHYEQYF. CDR3 in DNA: TGCGCCAGCAGCTTGGGGGGGACTAGCGCCCACTACGAGCAGTACTTC.

The chain combines TRBV20-1 with TRBJ1-1; D gene ambiguous. Germline CDR1 reads DFQATT; CDR2 reads SNEGSKA (reference sequence). Trimming left V 1 base short and J 1 base short, with 7 bases between. The CDR3 has 13 amino acids. The CDR3 coding sequence is TGCAGTGCTAGAGCCCAGCCGAACACTGAAGCTTTCTTT. The encoded protein is CSARAQPNTEAFF.

The V gene is TRBV4-1, the J gene TRBJ1-2; 7 bases are shared with TRBD1. Trimming at V came to 0 bases and at J to 8 bases, leaving 3 bases not matched to a gene. CDR1 is MGHRA, CDR2 YSYEKL, per germline. This CDR3 is built from 13 residues. The CDR3 sequence is CASSQERGLGYTF. Written as DNA, the CDR3 is TGCGCCAGCAGCCAAGAAAGGGGGCTCGGCTACACCTTC.

This clonotype was seen more than once but under ten times. This chain connects TRBV5-1 to TRBJ1-2; 7 bases are shared with TRBD1. This CDR3 region has 16 residues. Germline lookup yields CDR1 SGHRS and CDR2 YFSETQ. V shed 4 bases, J shed 2 bases, and the junction held 11 bases outside the gene matches. CDR3 DNA: TGCGCCAGCAGCCCGGGGACAGCTTCAATGAACTATGGCTACACCTTC. As protein: CASSPGTASMNYGYTF.

V is TRBV12-3 or TRBV12-4 and J is TRBJ2-5; tentatively, D is TRBD1 (6 bases). The CDR3 has 13 amino acids. Trimming removed 6 bases at V and 0 bases at J, with 8 bases between. CDR3 sequence: CASRGTNQETQYF. CDR3 DNA sequence: TGTGCCAGCAGAGGGACAAACCAAGAGACCCAGTACTTC.

The chain joins TRBV7-8 to TRBJ2-1, with TRBD2 matching over 10 bases. CDR1 is SGHVS and CDR2 is FQNEAQ in the germline V gene. After removal of 9 bases from V and 6 bases from J, the junction contained 8 bases not matched to a gene. The CDR3 covers 14 residues. The CDR3 region is CASSIAGGINEQFF. The CDR3 DNA follows: TGTGCCAGTTCTATAGCGGGAGGTATCAATGAGCAGTTCTTC.

This clonotype occurred a few times. This chain joins TRBV29-1 and TRBJ2-1, with TRBD1 identical over 7 bases. CDR1 is SQVTM and CDR2 is ANQGSEA in the germline V gene. V was clipped by 4 bases and J by 9 bases; unmatched bases: 9. The CDR3 consists of 13 residues. CDR3 region: CSVGGQRTSEQFF. CDR3 nucleotide sequence: TGCAGCGTTGGGGGACAGCGGACCAGTGAGCAGTTCTTC.

The chain carries TRBV25-1 and TRBJ2-4; TRBD1 is a possible D gene (6 bases). CDR1 and CDR2 from the germline V gene are MGHDK and SYGVNS. The CDR3 covers 15 residues. V dropped 11 bases and J dropped 1 base, with 18 bases sitting between them. The CDR3 protein is CAPKGHWRAKNIQYF. In DNA, the CDR3 is TGTGCCCCCAAGGGACACTGGCGGGCCAAAAACATTCAGTACTTC.

V and J are TRBV5-5 and TRBJ2-7; 9 bases match TRBD1. Germline-derived CDR1 and CDR2 are SGHKS and YYEKEE (reference sequence). The CDR3 totals 16 residues. Losses at the gene ends were 3 bases for V and 6 bases for J; bases not matched to a gene: 13. CDR3 loop: CASSSGRDRVSREQYF. In DNA, the CDR3 is TGTGCCAGCAGCTCAGGGCGGGACAGGGTCTCCCGCGAGCAGTACTTC.

The chain employs TRBV24-1 and TRBJ2-5, with 15 bases aligning to TRBD2. CDR3 length equals 18 residues. Germline lookup yields CDR1 KGHDR and CDR2 SFDVKD. V gave up 3 bases and J gave up 4 bases; unmatched junction bases: 8. CDR3 loop: CATSDAGLAGGRGETQYF. CDR3 DNA: TGTGCCACCAGTGATGCCGGACTAGCGGGAGGGCGCGGAGAGACCCAGTACTTC.